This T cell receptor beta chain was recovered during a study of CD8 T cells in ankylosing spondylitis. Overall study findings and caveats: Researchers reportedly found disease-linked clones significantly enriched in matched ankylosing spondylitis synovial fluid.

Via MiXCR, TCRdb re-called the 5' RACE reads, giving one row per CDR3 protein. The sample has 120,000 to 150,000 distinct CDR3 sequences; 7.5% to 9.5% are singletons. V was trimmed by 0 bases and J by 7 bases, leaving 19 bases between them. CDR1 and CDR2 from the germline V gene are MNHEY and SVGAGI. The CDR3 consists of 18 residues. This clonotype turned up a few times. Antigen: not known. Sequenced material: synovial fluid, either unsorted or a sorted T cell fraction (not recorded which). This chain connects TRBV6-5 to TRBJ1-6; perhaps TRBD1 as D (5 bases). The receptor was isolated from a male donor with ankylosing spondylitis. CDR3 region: CASSYSSGRTSRNSPLHF. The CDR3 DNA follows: TGTGCCAGCAGTTACTCGTCTGGGAGGACATCCAGAAATTCACCCCTCCACTTT.